This T cell receptor (beta chain) was identified during a study of radiotherapy plus CTLA-4 blockade in lung cancer. Study findings and constraints: TCR clones originating in tumors grew in number in blood after radiotherapy plus ipilimumab. Early blood T cell clone dynamics reportedly forecast response best, with interferon-beta.

On this clone itself: Its antigen remains unidentified.

Sequencing used immunoSEQ multiplex PCR; TCRdb keeps in-frame clones, though not all of them. The sample lists 75,000 to 100,000 clones, 82% occurring once. The TCR originated in a human donor with non-small cell lung cancer who had a partial response to radiotherapy plus ipilimumab. This specimen was peripheral blood, taken from a patient treated with radiotherapy plus ipilimumab.

The CDR3 DNA follows: TGTGCCAGCAGTGAAGTAGCCGGAGGCGCTGGGGCCAACGTCCTGACTTTC. It codes for CASSEVAGGAGANVLTF. The chain employs TRBV25-1 and TRBJ2-6, with D perhaps TRBD2 (5 bases). CDR1 is MGHDK, CDR2 SYGVNS, per germline. The length of the CDR3 is 17 residues. V was clipped by 2 bases and J by 2 bases, with 13 bases between them.